This T cell receptor beta chain was obtained from a study of cytomegalovirus exposure and HLA in healthy donors. Notes on the study in general: It was only CMV serostatus that was available as immune exposure information. A highly shared variant cluster was judged a likely technical artifact. Rare TCR sequences dominated, though some public TCRs recurred in many donors.

V was clipped by 6 bases and J by 5 bases; unmatched bases: 9. Germline CDR1 and CDR2: SGHAT and FQDESV (reference sequence). CDR3 length equals 14 residues. The study ran its PCR with 60 Vbeta and 13 Jbeta primers. This table comes from immunoSEQ multiplex PCR, and its TCRdb copy is limited to in-frame clones, with some not included. The table records about 190,000 clones, 75% to 90% of them present only once. This clone was detected only a few times. Its cognate antigen is unknown. This chain uses TRBV11-1 with TRBJ2-7; 8 nucleotides line up with TRBD2. This clonotype was obtained from a man between 35 and 55 years old in good health and CMV-seropositive. Sequencing was performed on PBMCs. CDR3 in DNA: TGTGCCAGCAGTGCATTCGGGGGGGCGAACGAGCAGTACTTC. Residues: CASSAFGGANEQYF. The full variable domain, completed using reference TRBV11-1 and TRBJ2-7, is EAEVAQSPRYKITEKSQAVAFWCDPISGHATLYWYRQILGQGPELLVQFQDESVVDDSQLPKDRFSAERLKGVDSTLKIQPAELGDSAMYLCASSAFGGANEQYFGPGTRLTVT.